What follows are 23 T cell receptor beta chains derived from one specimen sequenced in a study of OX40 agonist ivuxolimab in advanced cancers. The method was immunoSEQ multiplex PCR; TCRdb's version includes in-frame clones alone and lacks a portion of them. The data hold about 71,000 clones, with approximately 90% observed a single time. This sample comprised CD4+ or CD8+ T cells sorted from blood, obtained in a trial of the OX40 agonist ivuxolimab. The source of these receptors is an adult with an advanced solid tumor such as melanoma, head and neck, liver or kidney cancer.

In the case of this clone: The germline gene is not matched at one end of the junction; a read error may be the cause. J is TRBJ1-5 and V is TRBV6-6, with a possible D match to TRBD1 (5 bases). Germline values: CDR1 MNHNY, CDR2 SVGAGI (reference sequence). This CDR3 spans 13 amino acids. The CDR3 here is CASRHDSSQPQHF. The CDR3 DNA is TGTGCCAGCAGACATGACAGCAGTCAGCCCCAGCATTTT.

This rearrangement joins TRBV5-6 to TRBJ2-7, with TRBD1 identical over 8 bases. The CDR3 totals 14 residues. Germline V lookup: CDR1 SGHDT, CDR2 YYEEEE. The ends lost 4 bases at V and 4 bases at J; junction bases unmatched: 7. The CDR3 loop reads CASSIRQGLYEQYF. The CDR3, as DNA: TGTGCCAGCAGCATCCGACAGGGGCTGTACGAGCAGTACTTC.

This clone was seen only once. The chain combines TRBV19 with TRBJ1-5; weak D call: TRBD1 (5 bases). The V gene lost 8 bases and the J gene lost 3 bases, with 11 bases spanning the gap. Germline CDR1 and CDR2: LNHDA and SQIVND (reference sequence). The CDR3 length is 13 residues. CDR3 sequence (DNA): TGTGCCAGTCAGGGTTTTTTCAATCAGCCCCAGCATTTT. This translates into CASQGFFNQPQHF.

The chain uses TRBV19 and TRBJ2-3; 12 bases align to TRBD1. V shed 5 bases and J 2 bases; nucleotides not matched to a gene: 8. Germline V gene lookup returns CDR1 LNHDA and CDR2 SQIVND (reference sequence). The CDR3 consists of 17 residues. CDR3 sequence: CASSSGTGGGFTDTQYF. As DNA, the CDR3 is TGTGCCAGTAGTTCCGGGACAGGGGGCGGGTTCACAGATACGCAGTATTTT. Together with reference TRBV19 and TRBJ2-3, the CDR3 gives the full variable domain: DGGITQSPKYLFRKEGQNVTLSCEQNLNHDAMYWYRQDPGQGLRLIYYSQIVNDFQKGDIAEGYSVSREKKESFPLTVTSAQKNPTAFYLCASSSGTGGGFTDTQYFGPGTRLTVL.

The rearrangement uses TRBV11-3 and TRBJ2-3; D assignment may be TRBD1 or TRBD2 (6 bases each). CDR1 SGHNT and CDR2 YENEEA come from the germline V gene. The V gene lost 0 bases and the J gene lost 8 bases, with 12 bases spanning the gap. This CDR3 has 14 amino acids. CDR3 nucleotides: TGTGCCAGCAGCTTAGATCCCAGGGGAGGTACGCAGTATTTT. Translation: CASSLDPRGGTQYF.

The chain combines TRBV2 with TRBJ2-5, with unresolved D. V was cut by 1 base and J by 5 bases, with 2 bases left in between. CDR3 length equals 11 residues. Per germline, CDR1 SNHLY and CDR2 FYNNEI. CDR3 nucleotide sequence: TGTGCCAGCAGTGAAGTGGAGACCCAGTACTTC. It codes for CASSEVETQYF.

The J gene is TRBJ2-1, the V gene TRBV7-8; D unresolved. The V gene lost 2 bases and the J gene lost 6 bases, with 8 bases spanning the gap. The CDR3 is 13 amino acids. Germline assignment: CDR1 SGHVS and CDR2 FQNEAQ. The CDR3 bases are TGTGCCAGCAGCTTAAGGCAGACCAATGAGCAGTTCTTC. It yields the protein CASSLRQTNEQFF.

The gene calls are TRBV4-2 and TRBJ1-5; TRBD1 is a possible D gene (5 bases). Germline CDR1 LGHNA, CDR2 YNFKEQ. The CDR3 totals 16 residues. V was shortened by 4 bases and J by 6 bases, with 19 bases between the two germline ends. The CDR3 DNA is TGTGCCAGCAGCCCGTATGGCCGCCAGGGAAGTCAGCCCCAGCATTTT. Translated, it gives CASSPYGRQGSQPQHF.

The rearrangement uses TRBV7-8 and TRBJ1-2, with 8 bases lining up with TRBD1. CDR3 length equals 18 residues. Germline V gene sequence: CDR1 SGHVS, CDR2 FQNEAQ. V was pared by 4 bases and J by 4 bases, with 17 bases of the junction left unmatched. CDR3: CASSWGSMGDRRIYGYTF. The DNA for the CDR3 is TGTGCCAGCAGCTGGGGGTCGATGGGGGACAGGCGAATCTATGGCTACACCTTC.

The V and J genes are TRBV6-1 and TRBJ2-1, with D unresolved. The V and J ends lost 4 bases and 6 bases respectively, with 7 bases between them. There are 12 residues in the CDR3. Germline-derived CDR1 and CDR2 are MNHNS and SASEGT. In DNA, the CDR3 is TGTGCCAGCAGTGGGCAGATCAATGAGCAGTTCTTC. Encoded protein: CASSGQINEQFF.

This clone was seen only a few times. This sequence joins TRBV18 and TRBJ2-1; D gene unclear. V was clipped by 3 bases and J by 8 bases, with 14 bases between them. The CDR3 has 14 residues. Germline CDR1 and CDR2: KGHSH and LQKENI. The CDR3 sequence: CASSPAVRTDEQFF. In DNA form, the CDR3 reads TGTGCCAGCTCACCGGCCGTGAGGACCGATGAGCAGTTCTTC.

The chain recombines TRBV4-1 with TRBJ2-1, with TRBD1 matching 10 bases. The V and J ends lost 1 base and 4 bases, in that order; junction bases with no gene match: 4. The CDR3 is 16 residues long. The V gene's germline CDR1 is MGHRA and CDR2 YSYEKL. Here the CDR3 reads CASSQGGTGVYNEQFF. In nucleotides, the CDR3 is TGCGCCAGCAGCCAAGGGGGGACAGGGGTGTACAATGAGCAGTTCTTC.

CDR3 DNA: TGTGCCAGCAGCATGACAGGGGGCGCGGTCACAGATACGCAGTATTTT. It encodes CASSMTGGAVTDTQYF. This sequence joins TRBV7-2 and TRBJ2-3; 10 positions match TRBD1. The length of the CDR3 is 16 residues. V was pared by 5 bases and J by 2 bases, with 7 bases of the junction left unmatched. Germline CDR1 reads SGHTA; CDR2 reads FQGNSA.

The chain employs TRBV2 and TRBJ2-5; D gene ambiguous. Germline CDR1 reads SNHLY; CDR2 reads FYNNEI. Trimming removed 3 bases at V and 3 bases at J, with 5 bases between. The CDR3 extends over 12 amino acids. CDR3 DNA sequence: TGTGCCAGCAGTGAGGGCGAAGAGACCCAGTACTTC. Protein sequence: CASSEGEETQYF.

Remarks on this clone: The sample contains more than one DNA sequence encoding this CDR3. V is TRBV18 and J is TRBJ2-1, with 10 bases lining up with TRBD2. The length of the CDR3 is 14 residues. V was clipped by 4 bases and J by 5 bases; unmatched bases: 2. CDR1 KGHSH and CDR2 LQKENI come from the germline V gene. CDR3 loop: CASSRGLADNEQFF. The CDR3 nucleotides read TGTGCCAGCTCACGTGGACTAGCGGACAATGAGCAGTTCTTC.

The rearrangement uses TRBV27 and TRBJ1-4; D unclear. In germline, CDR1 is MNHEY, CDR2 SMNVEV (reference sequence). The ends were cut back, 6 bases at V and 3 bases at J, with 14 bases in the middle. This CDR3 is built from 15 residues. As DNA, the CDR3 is TGTGCCAGCAGCCGGACCGGCGCCTCTAATGAAAAACTGTTTTTT. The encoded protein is CASSRTGASNEKLFF.

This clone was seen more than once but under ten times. The CDR3 DNA reads TGTGCCATCAGTGGCCGGGACAGCTCCTACGAGCAGTACTTC. Amino acid sequence: CAISGRDSSYEQYF. The chain is built from TRBV10-3 and TRBJ2-7, with 7 bases fitting TRBD1. Germline V gene lookup returns CDR1 ENHRY and CDR2 SYGVKD. CDR3 length: 14 amino acids. V lost 4 bases to trimming and J lost 0 bases; unmatched junction nucleotides: 3.

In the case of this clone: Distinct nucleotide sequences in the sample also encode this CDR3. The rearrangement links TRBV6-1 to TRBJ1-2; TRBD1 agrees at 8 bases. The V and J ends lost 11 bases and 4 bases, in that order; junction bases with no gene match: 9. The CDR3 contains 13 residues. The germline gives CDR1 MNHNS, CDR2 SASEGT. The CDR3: CAGKQGATYGYTF. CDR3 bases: TGTGCCGGGAAGCAGGGGGCAACCTATGGCTACACCTTC.

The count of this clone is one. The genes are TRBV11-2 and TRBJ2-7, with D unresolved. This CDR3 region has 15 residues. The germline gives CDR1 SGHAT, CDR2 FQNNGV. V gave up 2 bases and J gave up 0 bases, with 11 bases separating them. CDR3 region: CASSLRLGSSYEQYF. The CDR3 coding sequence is TGTGCCAGCAGCTTAAGACTTGGCAGCTCCTACGAGCAGTACTTC.

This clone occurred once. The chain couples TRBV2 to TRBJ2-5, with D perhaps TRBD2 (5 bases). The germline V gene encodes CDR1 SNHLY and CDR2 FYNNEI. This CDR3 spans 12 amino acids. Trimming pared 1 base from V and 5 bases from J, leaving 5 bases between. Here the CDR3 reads CASSEGGETQYF. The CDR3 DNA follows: TGTGCCAGCAGTGAAGGAGGGGAGACCCAGTACTTC. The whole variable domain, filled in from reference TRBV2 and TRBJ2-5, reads EPEVTQTPSHQVTQMGQEVILRCVPISNHLYFYWYRQILGQKVEFLVSFYNNEISEKSEIFDDQFSVERPDGSNFTLKIRSTKLEDSAMYFCASSEGGETQYFGPGTRLLVL.

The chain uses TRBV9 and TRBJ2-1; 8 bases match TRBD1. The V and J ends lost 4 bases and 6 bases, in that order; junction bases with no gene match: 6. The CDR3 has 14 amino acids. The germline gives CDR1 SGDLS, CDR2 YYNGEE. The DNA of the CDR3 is TGTGCCAGCAGCTTACAGGGGGACGGCAATGAGCAGTTCTTC. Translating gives CASSLQGDGNEQFF.

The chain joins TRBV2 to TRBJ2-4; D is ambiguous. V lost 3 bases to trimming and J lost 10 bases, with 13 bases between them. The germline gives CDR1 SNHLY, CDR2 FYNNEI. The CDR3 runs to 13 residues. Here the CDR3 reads CASSEGPSSIQYF. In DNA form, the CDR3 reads TGTGCCAGCAGTGAGGGCCCCTCCTCTATTCAGTACTTC.

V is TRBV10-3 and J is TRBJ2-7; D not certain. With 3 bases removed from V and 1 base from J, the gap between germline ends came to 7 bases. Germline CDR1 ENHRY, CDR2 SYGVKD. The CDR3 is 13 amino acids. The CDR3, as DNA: TGTGCCATCAGTGATGCCAGATCCTACGAGCAGTACTTC. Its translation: CAISDARSYEQYF.